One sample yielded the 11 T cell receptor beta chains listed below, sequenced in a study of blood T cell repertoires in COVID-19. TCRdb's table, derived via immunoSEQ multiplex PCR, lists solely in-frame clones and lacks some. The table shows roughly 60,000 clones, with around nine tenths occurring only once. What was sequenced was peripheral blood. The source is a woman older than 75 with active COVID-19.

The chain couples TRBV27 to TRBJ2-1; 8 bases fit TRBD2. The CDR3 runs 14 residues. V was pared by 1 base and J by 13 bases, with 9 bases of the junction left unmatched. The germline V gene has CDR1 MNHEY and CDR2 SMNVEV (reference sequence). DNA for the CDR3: TGTGCCAGCAGTTTATGGGCTAGCGGGCGCTACCAGTTCTTC. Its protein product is CASSLWASGRYQFF.

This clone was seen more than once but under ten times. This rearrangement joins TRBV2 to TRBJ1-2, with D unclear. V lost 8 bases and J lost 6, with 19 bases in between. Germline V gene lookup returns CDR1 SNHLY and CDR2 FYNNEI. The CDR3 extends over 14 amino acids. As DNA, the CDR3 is TGTGCCAGCGTGGCGTTCAACTCCGGAGATGGCTACACCTTC. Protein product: CASVAFNSGDGYTF.

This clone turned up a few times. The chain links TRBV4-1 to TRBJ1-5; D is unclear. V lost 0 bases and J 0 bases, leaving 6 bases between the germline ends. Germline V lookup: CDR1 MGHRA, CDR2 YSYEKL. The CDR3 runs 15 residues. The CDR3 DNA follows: TGCGCCAGCAGCCAAGAGGACTCTAGCAATCAGCCCCAGCATTTT. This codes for CASSQEDSSNQPQHF.

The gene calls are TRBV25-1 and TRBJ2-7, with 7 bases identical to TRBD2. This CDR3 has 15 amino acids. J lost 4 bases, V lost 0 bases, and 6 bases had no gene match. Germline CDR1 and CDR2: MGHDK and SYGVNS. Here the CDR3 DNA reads TGTGCCAGCAGTGAATATGACGGGAGGCCATACGAGCAGTACTTC. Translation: CASSEYDGRPYEQYF.

The CDR3 sequence is CASAHREMNTEAFF. CDR3 nucleotides: TGCGCCAGCGCCCACAGGGAGATGAACACTGAAGCTTTCTTT. The V call is TRBV5-1, the J call TRBJ1-1, with D perhaps TRBD1 (6 bases). CDR1 and CDR2 from the germline V gene are SGHRS and YFSETQ. Trimming stripped 7 bases from V and 0 bases from J, with 13 bases between. The CDR3 runs 14 residues.

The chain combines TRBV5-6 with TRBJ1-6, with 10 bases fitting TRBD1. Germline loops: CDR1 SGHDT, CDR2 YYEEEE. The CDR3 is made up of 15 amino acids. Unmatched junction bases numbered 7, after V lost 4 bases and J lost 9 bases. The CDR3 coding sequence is TGTGCCAGCAGCATAGACAGGGGGCTTAGTTCACCCCTCCACTTT. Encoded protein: CASSIDRGLSSPLHF.

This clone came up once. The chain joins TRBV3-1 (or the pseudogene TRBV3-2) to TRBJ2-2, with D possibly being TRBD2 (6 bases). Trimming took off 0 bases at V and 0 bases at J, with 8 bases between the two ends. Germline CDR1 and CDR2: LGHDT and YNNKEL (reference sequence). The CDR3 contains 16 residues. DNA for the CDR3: TGTGCCAGCAGCCAAGATTTAGCGGCGAACACCGGGGAGCTGTTTTTT. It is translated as CASSQDLAANTGELFF.

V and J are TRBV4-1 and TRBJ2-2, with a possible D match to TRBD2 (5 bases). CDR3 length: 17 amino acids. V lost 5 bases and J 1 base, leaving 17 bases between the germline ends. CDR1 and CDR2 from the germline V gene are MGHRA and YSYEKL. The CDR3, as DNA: TGCGCCAGCAGCTATAGAGGCCTAGCAGGGAACACCGGGGAGCTGTTTTTT. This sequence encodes CASSYRGLAGNTGELFF.

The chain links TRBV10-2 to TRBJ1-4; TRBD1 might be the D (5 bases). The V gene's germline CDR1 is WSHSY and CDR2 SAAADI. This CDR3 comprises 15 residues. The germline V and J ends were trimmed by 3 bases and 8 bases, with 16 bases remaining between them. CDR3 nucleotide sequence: TGCGCCAGCAGTGAAAGGGGTAATGTGGGCGAAAAACTGTTTTTT. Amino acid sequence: CASSERGNVGEKLFF.

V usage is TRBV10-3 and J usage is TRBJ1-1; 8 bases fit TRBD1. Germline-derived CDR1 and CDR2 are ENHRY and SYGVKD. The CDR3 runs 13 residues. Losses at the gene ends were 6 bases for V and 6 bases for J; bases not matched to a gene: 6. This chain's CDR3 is CAIRDDRGAEAFF. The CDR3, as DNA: TGTGCCATCAGAGATGACAGGGGTGCTGAAGCTTTCTTT.

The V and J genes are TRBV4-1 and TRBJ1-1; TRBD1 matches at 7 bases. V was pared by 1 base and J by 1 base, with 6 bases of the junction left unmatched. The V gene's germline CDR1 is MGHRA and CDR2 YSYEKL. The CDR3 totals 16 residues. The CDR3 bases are TGCGCCAGCAGCCAAGTCCTACAGGGGAGGAACACTGAAGCTTTCTTT. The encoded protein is CASSQVLQGRNTEAFF.